This entry lists 18 T cell receptor beta chains sequenced from one sample in a study of blood T cell repertoires in COVID-19. The protocol was immunoSEQ multiplex PCR, while the TCRdb copy is restricted to in-frame clones and leaves out a portion. The sample lists fewer than 300,000 clones; more than 75% were seen once. The sample taken for sequencing was peripheral blood. Source of these receptors: a woman aged 40 to 49 who had recovered from COVID-19.

The chain recombines TRBV19 with TRBJ1-1, with D possibly TRBD1 on 6 matching bases. Germline V gene data show CDR1 as LNHDA and CDR2 as SQIVND (reference sequence). V shed 10 bases and J shed 4 bases, with 13 bases lying between them. This CDR3 contains 12 residues. The CDR3 loop is CATGGGGTEAFF. The CDR3 nucleotides read TGTGCCACCGGGGGGGGCGGCACTGAAGCTTTCTTT.

This clone was found once. V gene TRBV7-9 combines with J gene TRBJ1-1, with TRBD1 as a possible D gene (5 bases). Germline lookup yields CDR1 SEHNR and CDR2 FQNEAQ (reference sequence). The CDR3 covers 14 residues. With 5 bases removed from V and 1 base from J, the gap between germline ends came to 11 bases. CDR3 DNA sequence: TGTGCCAGCAGCCCCCGGGGGTCGAACACTGAAGCTTTCTTT. Translation gives CASSPRGSNTEAFF. The full variable domain, completed using reference TRBV7-9 and TRBJ1-1, is DTGVSQNPRHKITKRGQNVTFRCDPISEHNRLYWYRQTLGQGPEFLTYFQNEAQLEKSRLLSDRFSAERPKGSFSTLEIQRTEQGDSAMYLCASSPRGSNTEAFFGQGTRLTVV.

This chain joins TRBV7-2 and TRBJ2-5; TRBD2 aligns across 14 bases. V trimming: 5 bases; J trimming: 4 bases; junction bases outside the gene matches: 12. CDR3 length: 18 residues. Germline CDR1 and CDR2: SGHTA and FQGNSA. This CDR3 reads CASSPQGLAGVWGETQYF. CDR3 nucleotide sequence: TGTGCCAGCAGCCCACAGGGACTAGCGGGAGTGTGGGGAGAGACCCAGTACTTC.

The chain carries TRBV9 and TRBJ1-3; D may be TRBD1 (6 bases). Germline V gives CDR1 SGDLS, CDR2 YYNGEE. The CDR3 covers 18 residues. V was clipped by 0 bases and J by 0 bases, with 16 bases between them. The CDR3 nucleotides are TGTGCCAGCAGCGTAGGGCCCGGGGGGGCCCACTCTGGAAACACCATATATTTT. Translated: CASSVGPGGAHSGNTIYF.

CDR3: CASSTTGDDSGNTIYF. Here the CDR3 DNA reads TGTGCCAGCAGCACCACCGGGGATGACTCTGGAAACACCATATATTTT. The chain uses TRBV5-6 and TRBJ1-3; D ambiguous. CDR1 and CDR2 (germline): SGHDT, YYEEEE. The CDR3 runs to 16 residues. V shed 4 bases and J shed 0 bases, with 14 bases lying between them.

The chain recombines TRBV5-1 with TRBJ2-3; 8 nucleotides line up with TRBD1. CDR1 is SGHRS and CDR2 is YFSETQ in the germline V gene. Trimming at V came to 1 base and at J to 8 bases, leaving 9 bases not matched to a gene. CDR3 length: 15 amino acids. Here the CDR3 reads CASSLLGRGQGTQYF. The CDR3, as DNA: TGCGCCAGCAGCTTGCTCGGCAGGGGGCAGGGTACGCAGTATTTT.

The J gene is TRBJ2-5, the V gene TRBV4-1; 14 bases fit TRBD2. This CDR3 is 17 amino acids long. Germline CDR1 MGHRA, CDR2 YSYEKL. J lost 10 bases, V lost 0 bases, and 10 bases had no gene match. CDR3 coding DNA: TGCGCCAGCAGCCAAGATCTTCTATTGGGACTAGCGGGAGTCCAGTACTTC. It specifies CASSQDLLLGLAGVQYF.

CDR3: CASRERDRANTEAFF. The DNA of the CDR3 is TGTGCCAGTAGAGAACGGGACAGGGCGAACACTGAAGCTTTCTTT. J is TRBJ1-1 and V is TRBV19, with 9 bases matching TRBD1. Germline values: CDR1 LNHDA, CDR2 SQIVND (reference sequence). V shed 6 bases and J 1 base; nucleotides not matched to a gene: 6. CDR3 length: 15 residues.

On this clone: Other DNA sequences in this specimen translate into the identical CDR3. The CDR3 bases are TGTGCCAGCAGTAGGACAGGGGGGACCGGGGAGCTGTTTTTT. It translates to CASSRTGGTGELFF. J is TRBJ2-2 and V is TRBV6-5; 10 positions match TRBD1. Germline lookup yields CDR1 MNHEY and CDR2 SVGAGI. CDR3 length: 14 amino acids. After removal of 5 bases from V and 5 bases from J, the junction contained 2 bases not matched to a gene.

The CDR3 sequence: CASSPRLAGVTGELFF. CDR3 DNA sequence: TGTGCCAGCTCACCCCGACTAGCGGGAGTCACCGGGGAGCTGTTTTTT. V and J are TRBV18 and TRBJ2-2, with 12 positions matching TRBD2. With 3 bases clipped from V and 4 bases from J, the junction kept 3 bases outside the gene matches. The CDR3 contains 16 residues. The germline gives CDR1 KGHSH, CDR2 LQKENI.

This clone was seen a few times. This chain joins TRBV5-4 and TRBJ1-2; D is unresolved. Trimming took 6 bases from V and 8 from J, leaving 17 bases between them. CDR3 length: 13 residues. Germline loops: CDR1 SGHNT, CDR2 YYREEE (reference sequence). The CDR3 coding sequence is TGTGCCAGCACCGCCGGGCCGGGGTGGGGCTACACCTTC. The encoded protein is CASTAGPGWGYTF.

The V gene is TRBV30, the J gene TRBJ2-5; TRBD2 is a possible D gene (7 bases). The CDR3 has 16 residues. Trimming left V 4 bases short and J 5 bases short, with 23 bases between. Per germline, CDR1 GTSNPN and CDR2 SVGIG (reference sequence). This chain's CDR3 is CAWNGGASGLQETQYF. The CDR3 bases are TGTGCCTGGAATGGGGGGGCTAGTGGGCTTCAGGAGACCCAGTACTTC.

The sample holds a few counts of this clone. In nucleotides, the CDR3 is TGTGCCAGCAGCTTAGCGGGACAGGGGTACACTGAAGCTTTCTTT. Translating it yields CASSLAGQGYTEAFF. The genes are TRBV7-8 and TRBJ1-1, with 10 bases fitting TRBD1. Germline V gives CDR1 SGHVS, CDR2 FQNEAQ. V lost 0 bases and J lost 3; bases outside the gene matches: 1. The CDR3 length is 15 residues.

The rearrangement uses TRBV11-3 and TRBJ2-3; possibly TRBD2 for D (5 bases). V lost 5 bases, J lost 8 bases, and 14 bases lay in between. Germline V gives CDR1 SGHNT, CDR2 YENEEA. The CDR3 loop spans 13 amino acids. The CDR3 protein is CASSPRPAGTQYF. The CDR3 nucleotides are TGTGCCAGCAGCCCCCGCCCCGCGGGTACGCAGTATTTT.

This sequence joins TRBV27 and TRBJ1-3; D is uncertain. V lost 7 bases and J 0 bases, leaving 16 bases between the germline ends. The germline V gene has CDR1 MNHEY and CDR2 SMNVEV (reference sequence). The CDR3 totals 16 residues. Written as DNA, the CDR3 is TGTGCCAGCACCTACAACAGCCCGAGCTCTGGAAACACCATATATTTT. Translating gives CASTYNSPSSGNTIYF.

The rearrangement links TRBV3-1 (or the pseudogene TRBV3-2) to TRBJ2-7, with TRBD2 matching 7 bases. J was trimmed by 1 base and V by 1 base; bases with no gene match: 13. The CDR3 spans 18 residues. Germline assignment: CDR1 LGHDT and CDR2 YNNKEL (reference sequence). The CDR3: CASSQVSWLADGSYEQYF. CDR3 nucleotide sequence: TGTGCCAGCAGCCAAGTCAGTTGGCTAGCGGATGGGTCCTACGAGCAGTACTTC.

The chain couples TRBV4-2 to TRBJ2-1; D unresolved. Between the trimmed V and J ends, which lost 0 bases and 9 bases, there was a span of 15 bases. The CDR3 loop spans 15 amino acids. Germline V gene data show CDR1 as LGHNA and CDR2 as YNFKEQ. Written as DNA, the CDR3 is TGTGCCAGCAGCCAAGATTGGGTAGCCGCGGCTGAGCAGTTCTTC. Translation: CASSQDWVAAAEQFF.

The chain links TRBV29-1 to TRBJ1-2; 7 nucleotides line up with TRBD1. The trim removed 4 bases at V and 0 bases at J, leaving 2 bases unmatched. Germline V lookup: CDR1 SQVTM, CDR2 ANQGSEA. The CDR3 runs 13 residues. CDR3 amino acids: CSVADRSNYGYTF. In DNA, the CDR3 is TGCAGCGTTGCGGACAGGTCTAACTATGGCTACACCTTC. Filled out from reference TRBV29-1 and TRBJ1-2, the complete variable domain reads SAVISQKPSRDICQRGTSLTIQCQVDSQVTMMFWYRQQPGQSLTLIATANQGSEATYESGFVIDKFPISRPNLTFSTLTVSNMSPEDSSIYLCSVADRSNYGYTFGSGTRLTVV.